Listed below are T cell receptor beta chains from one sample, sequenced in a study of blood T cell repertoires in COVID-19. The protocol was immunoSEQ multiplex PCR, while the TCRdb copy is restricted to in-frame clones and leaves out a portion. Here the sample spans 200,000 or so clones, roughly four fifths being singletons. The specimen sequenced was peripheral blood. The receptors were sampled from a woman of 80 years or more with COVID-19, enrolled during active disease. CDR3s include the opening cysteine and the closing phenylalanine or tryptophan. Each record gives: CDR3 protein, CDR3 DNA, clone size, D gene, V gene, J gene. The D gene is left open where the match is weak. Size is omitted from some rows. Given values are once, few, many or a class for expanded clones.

CSVLLPGHAEAFF	TGCAGCGTCCTTTTGCCGGGTCACGCTGAAGCTTTCTTT	once	-	TRBV29-1	TRBJ1-1
CASSPMGAGEAFF	TGCGCCAGCTCACCTATGGGCGCAGGTGAAGCTTTCTTT	-	-	TRBV5-1	TRBJ1-1
CASSASGSDEQYF	TGTGCTAGCAGCGCTAGCGGGAGTGACGAGCAGTACTTC	-	TRBD2	TRBV7-7	TRBJ2-7
CASCSRNTDTQYF	TGTGCCAGCTGCTCTAGAAACACAGATACGCAGTATTTT	-	-	TRBV27	TRBJ2-3
CAWSVPGGKPLHF	TGTGCCTGGAGTGTACCAGGGGGAAAGCCCCTCCACTTT	-	TRBD1	TRBV30	TRBJ1-6
CASSPKTGDRQPQHF	TGTGCCAGCTCACCTAAAACAGGGGACCGTCAGCCCCAGCATTTT	once	TRBD1	TRBV18	TRBJ1-5
CASSDGQGYSNQPQHF	TGTGCCAGCAGCGACGGACAGGGCTATAGCAATCAGCCCCAGCATTTT	-	TRBD1	TRBV2	TRBJ1-5
CASSPRTDQSNSPLHF	TGTGCCAGCTCACCACGTACAGACCAGAGCAATTCACCCCTCCACTTT	-	-	TRBV18	TRBJ1-6
CASSSTPTTILAGTPGELFF	TGTGCCAGCAGCTCGACCCCGACGACTATACTAGCGGGGACCCCCGGGGAGCTGTTTTTT	-	TRBD2	TRBV28	TRBJ2-2
CASSPRFKLSGGRNTQYF	TGTGCCAGCTCACCAAGATTTAAGCTGAGCGGGGGGCGGAATACGCAGTATTTT	-	TRBD2	TRBV18	TRBJ2-3
CASSFGQGKKLFF	TGTGCCAGCAGTTTTGGACAGGGTAAAAAACTGTTTTTT	-	TRBD1	TRBV12-3/TRBV12-4	TRBJ1-4
CASSYRVPPYEQYF	TGTGCCAGCAGTTACCGCGTGCCTCCCTACGAGCAGTACTTC	-	-	TRBV6-5	TRBJ2-7
CASSMSSGRRQYF	TGTGCCAGCAGCATGTCCAGCGGGAGGAGACAGTACTTC	-	TRBD2	TRBV7-2	TRBJ2-7
CATRKTGLAQGEAFF	TGTGCCACGAGAAAGACAGGCCTAGCACAGGGTGAAGCTTTCTTT	-	-	TRBV19	TRBJ1-1
CASSDRGDYNSPLHF	TGTGCCAGCAGTGACAGGGGTGACTATAATTCACCCCTCCACTTT	-	-	TRBV6-1	TRBJ1-6
CASSRGYGYTF	TGTGCCAGCAGCCGGGGCTATGGCTACACCTTC	many	-	TRBV7-2	TRBJ1-2
CASSPRGTEGYTF	TGTGCCAGCAGCCCAAGGGGGACCGAGGGCTACACCTTC	-	-	TRBV7-3	TRBJ1-2
CASSYSGTGYEKLFF	TGTGCCAGCAGTTACTCGGGGACAGGTTATGAAAAACTGTTTTTT	-	TRBD1	TRBV6-6	TRBJ1-4
CASSATDRGHTEAFF	TGCGCCAGCAGCGCCACGGACAGGGGGCACACTGAAGCTTTCTTT	-	TRBD1	TRBV5-1	TRBJ1-1
CASSPAIMREQYF	TGTGCCAGCTCACCAGCAATTATGAGGGAGCAGTACTTC	-	-	TRBV18	TRBJ2-7
CASSLGPGNTIYF	TGTGCCAGCAGTTTGGGGCCTGGAAACACCATATATTTT	-	-	TRBV28	TRBJ1-3
CASSRQGYGYTF	TGTGCCAGCAGCCGACAGGGCTATGGCTACACCTTC	-	TRBD1	TRBV11-3	TRBJ1-2
CASSPTTGGNTEAFF	TGTGCCAGCTCACCGACGACAGGGGGGAACACTGAAGCTTTCTTT	-	TRBD1	TRBV18	TRBJ1-1
CAILDRGQKDTQYF	TGTGCCATTCTAGACAGGGGGCAAAAAGATACGCAGTATTTT	-	TRBD1	TRBV10-3	TRBJ2-3
CAISLDRGTEAFF	TGTGCCATCAGTTTGGACCGAGGGACTGAAGCTTTCTTT	-	-	TRBV10-3	TRBJ1-1
CASTPLAGNAGELFF	TGTGCCAGCACCCCACTAGCGGGGAACGCCGGGGAGCTGTTTTTT	-	TRBD2	TRBV11-2	TRBJ2-2
CASSLVSLQPFSTNTEAFF	TGTGCCAGCAGCTTAGTCTCTTTACAGCCGTTTTCAACGAACACTGAAGCTTTCTTT	once	-	TRBV11-2	TRBJ1-1
CASARDSTYEQYF	TGTGCCAGCGCCCGGGACAGCACCTACGAGCAGTACTTC	-	TRBD1	TRBV5-8	TRBJ2-7
CASSPPGRVSSTDTQYF	TGTGCCAGCTCACCACCCGGCAGGGTTAGTAGCACAGATACGCAGTATTTT	-	-	TRBV18	TRBJ2-3
CASSFGSSGTGELFF	TGCGCCAGCAGTTTCGGGAGTTCGGGCACCGGGGAGCTGTTTTTT	-	-	TRBV5-1	TRBJ2-2
CASSIDPGRTEAFF	TGTGCCAGTAGTATAGATCCAGGGAGGACTGAAGCTTTCTTT	-	-	TRBV19	TRBJ1-1
CASSLGTTDEQYF	TGTGCCAGCAGTTTAGGGACAACAGACGAGCAGTACTTC	once	-	TRBV12-3/TRBV12-4	TRBJ2-7
CASSRGRSGANVLTF	TGTGCCAGCTCCCGCGGGCGGTCTGGGGCCAACGTCCTGACTTTC	-	-	TRBV13	TRBJ2-6
CASSQLGDSNYGYTF	TGTGCCAGCAGCCAATTGGGGGACAGTAACTATGGCTACACCTTC	-	TRBD1	TRBV4-2	TRBJ1-2
CASSPYNPGTGSSYSNQPQHF	TGTGCCAGCTCACCATATAATCCCGGGACAGGGAGCTCTTATAGCAATCAGCCCCAGCATTTT	-	TRBD1	TRBV18	TRBJ1-5
CASSLSFLKNTGELFF	TGTGCCAGCAGCTTAAGCTTTCTGAAGAACACCGGGGAGCTGTTTTTT	-	-	TRBV7-6	TRBJ2-2
CASSVDRNQPQHF	TGTGCCAGCAGCGTAGACAGGAATCAGCCCCAGCATTTT	-	-	TRBV7-9	TRBJ1-5
CSGAIGSYNEQFF	TGCAGCGGGGCAATCGGCTCCTACAATGAGCAGTTCTTC	-	-	TRBV29-1	TRBJ2-1
CASSLEGLSSYNSPLHF	TGTGCCAGCAGTTTGGAGGGCCTTAGCTCCTATAATTCACCCCTCCACTTT	-	-	TRBV28	TRBJ1-6
CTSSQGQGPPGANVLTF	TGCACCAGCAGCCAAGGACAGGGCCCTCCTGGGGCCAACGTCCTGACTTTC	-	-	TRBV1	TRBJ2-6
CASSGLAGQYNEQFF	TGCGCCAGCAGCGGACTAGCGGGCCAATACAATGAGCAGTTCTTC	-	TRBD2	TRBV5-1	TRBJ2-1
CSATTGSGSYGYTF	TGCAGCGCCACCACGGGGTCAGGATCCTATGGCTACACCTTC	-	-	TRBV29-1	TRBJ1-2
CASSPLGGSSYNEQFF	TGTGCCAGCTCACCACTGGGAGGGAGCTCCTACAATGAGCAGTTCTTC	-	TRBD2	TRBV18	TRBJ2-1
CASSQPGLAGEVDTGELFF	TGTGCCAGCAGCCAACCGGGACTAGCGGGAGAAGTAGATACCGGGGAGCTGTTTTTT	-	TRBD2	TRBV3-1/TRBV3-2	TRBJ2-2
CASSYPYQGNTEAFF	TGTGCCAGCAGTTACCCCTATCAGGGTAACACTGAAGCTTTCTTT	-	-	TRBV6-2/TRBV6-3	TRBJ1-1
CASSDRQGARGRTQYF	TGTGCCAGCAGCGACCGACAGGGGGCGCGCGGGAGGACCCAGTACTTC	-	TRBD1	TRBV5-8	TRBJ2-5
CASSMGQGHQPQHF	TGTGCCAGTAGTATGGGGCAGGGTCATCAGCCCCAGCATTTT	-	-	TRBV19	TRBJ1-5
CASSQVDRGGYTF	TGCGCCAGCAGCCAGGTGGACAGGGGTGGCTACACCTTC	-	TRBD1	TRBV4-1	TRBJ1-2
CAISESGAGNSGNTIYF	TGTGCCATCAGTGAGTCTGGGGCAGGGAACTCTGGAAACACCATATATTTT	-	-	TRBV10-3	TRBJ1-3
CASSRDREFSEAFF	TGTGCCAGCAGTAGGGACAGGGAGTTTTCTGAAGCTTTCTTT	few	TRBD1	TRBV2	TRBJ1-1
CASSISQGWNEKLFF	TGTGCCAGTAGTATATCACAGGGGTGGAATGAAAAACTGTTTTTT	few	TRBD1	TRBV19	TRBJ1-4